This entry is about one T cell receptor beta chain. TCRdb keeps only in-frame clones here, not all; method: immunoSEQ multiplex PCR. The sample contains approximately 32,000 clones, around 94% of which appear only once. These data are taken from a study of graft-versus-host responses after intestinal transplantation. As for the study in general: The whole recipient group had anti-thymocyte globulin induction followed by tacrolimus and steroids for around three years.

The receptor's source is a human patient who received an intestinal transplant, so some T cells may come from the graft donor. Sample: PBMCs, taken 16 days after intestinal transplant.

CDR3 DNA sequence: TGTGCCAGCAGCCCCGGGACATCCCCTGAAGCTTTCTTT. Its protein product is CASSPGTSPEAFF. The gene calls are TRBV7-1 and TRBJ1-1, with a tentative D call TRBD1 (6 bases). TRBV7-1 is flagged as an ORF with uncertain function. Trimming removed 5 bases at V and 6 bases at J, with 13 bases between. The CDR3 length is 13 residues.